One TCR beta chain is described in this entry. V was cut by 2 bases and J by 5 bases, with 12 bases left in between. The CDR3 length is 13 residues. The germline V gene has CDR1 SQVTM and CDR2 ANQGSEA. The data belong to a study of OX40 agonist ivuxolimab in advanced cancers. The repertoire was sequenced with immunoSEQ multiplex PCR; TCRdb's copy has only in-frame clones and lacks some. The profile shows 53,000 or so clones, less than 90% of them singletons. Here the sequenced sample was CD4+ or CD8+ T cells sorted from blood, taken in a trial of the OX40 agonist ivuxolimab. The chain uses TRBV29-1 and TRBJ1-1; the D gene is possibly TRBD1 (5 bases). The sequence was obtained from an adult with an advanced solid tumor such as melanoma, head and neck, liver or kidney cancer. The DNA for the CDR3 is TGCAGCGTTGAAAGGCAGGGCGGTACTGAAGCTTTCTTT. It encodes CSVERQGGTEAFF.